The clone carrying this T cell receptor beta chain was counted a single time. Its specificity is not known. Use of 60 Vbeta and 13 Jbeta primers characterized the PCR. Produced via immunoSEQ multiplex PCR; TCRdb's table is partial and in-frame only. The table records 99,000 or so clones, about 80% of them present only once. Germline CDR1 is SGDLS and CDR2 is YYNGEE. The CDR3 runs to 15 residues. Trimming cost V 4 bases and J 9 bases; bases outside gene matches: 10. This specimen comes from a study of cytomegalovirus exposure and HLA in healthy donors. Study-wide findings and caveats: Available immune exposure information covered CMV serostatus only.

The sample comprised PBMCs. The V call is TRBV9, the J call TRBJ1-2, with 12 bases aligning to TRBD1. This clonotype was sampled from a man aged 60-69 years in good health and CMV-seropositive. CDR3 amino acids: CASSLGTGGPRRYTF. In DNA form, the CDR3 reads TGTGCCAGCAGCCTAGGGACAGGGGGCCCCCGGCGCTACACCTTC.